One sample yielded the 27 T cell receptor beta chains listed below, sequenced in a study of blood T cell repertoires in COVID-19. Clones were read by immunoSEQ multiplex PCR, and TCRdb kept only the in-frame ones, dropping some. Of roughly 400,000 clones listed, around 90% are singletons. Sequences were obtained from PBMCs or T cells enriched from blood (not recorded which). The receptors were gathered from a woman in her thirties or forties with acute COVID-19.

J is TRBJ2-3 and V is TRBV10-2; 8 bases are a match to TRBD2. With 7 bases clipped from V and 4 bases from J, the junction kept 10 bases outside the gene matches. Looked up from germline, CDR1 is WSHSY and CDR2 is SAAADI. CDR3 length equals 15 residues. The CDR3: CASTNRRGGADTQYF. DNA for the CDR3: TGCGCCAGCACCAACAGACGGGGGGGAGCAGATACGCAGTATTTT.

This clone was counted only a few times. J is TRBJ1-1 and V is TRBV12-3 or TRBV12-4; D gene ambiguous. V dropped 8 bases and J dropped 4 bases, with 14 bases sitting between them. The CDR3 covers 13 residues. The CDR3 sequence is CASGRVRGTEAFF. CDR3 bases: TGTGCCAGCGGTCGAGTTAGAGGCACTGAAGCTTTCTTT.

The chain links TRBV9 to TRBJ2-3; 11 bases align to TRBD2. The V segment lost 3 bases and the J segment 4 bases; nucleotides outside the gene matches: 7. This CDR3 comprises 16 residues. Per germline, CDR1 SGDLS and CDR2 YYNGEE. Here the CDR3 reads CASSASSGGLSDTQYF. CDR3 nucleotide sequence: TGTGCCAGCAGCGCCTCTAGCGGGGGGCTGTCAGATACGCAGTATTTT. Combining the CDR3 with reference TRBV9 and TRBJ2-3 gives the whole variable domain DSGVTQTPKHLITATGQRVTLRCSPRSGDLSVYWYQQSLDQGLQFLIQYYNGEERAKGNILERFSAQQFPDLHSELNLSSLELGDSALYFCASSASSGGLSDTQYFGPGTRLTVL.

The chain links TRBV6-1 to TRBJ2-7; D is uncertain. Deletions cut 3 bases from V and 0 bases from J, with 12 bases between. In germline, CDR1 is MNHNS, CDR2 SASEGT. The CDR3 is 15 amino acids. Written as DNA, the CDR3 is TGTGCCAGCAGTGAGAGAATTCTAGGCTCCTACGAGCAGTACTTC. As protein: CASSERILGSYEQYF.

The V gene is TRBV7-2, the J gene TRBJ2-5; TRBD2 matches 9 bases. The length of the CDR3 is 15 residues. The V gene's germline CDR1 is SGHTA and CDR2 FQGNSA. V lost 3 bases, J lost 5 bases, and 7 bases stayed unmatched. The CDR3 reads CASSFGTSRTETQYF. The DNA for the CDR3 is TGTGCCAGCAGCTTCGGGACTAGCAGGACGGAGACCCAGTACTTC.

This clone was observed a handful of times. V gene TRBV5-1 combines with J gene TRBJ1-1, with a weak D call TRBD1 (5 bases). Trimming pared 2 bases from V and 2 bases from J, leaving 10 bases between. CDR1 and CDR2 (germline): SGHRS, YFSETQ. The CDR3 has 14 amino acids. CDR3 region: CASSFGGTNTEAFF. The CDR3 DNA is TGCGCCAGCAGCTTCGGGGGGACCAACACTGAAGCTTTCTTT.

The rearrangement joins TRBV19 to TRBJ2-5; D is ambiguous. CDR3 length equals 15 residues. Germline lookup yields CDR1 LNHDA and CDR2 SQIVND (reference sequence). V gave up 2 bases and J gave up 3 bases, with 13 bases separating them. CDR3 sequence: CASSINPHAKETQYF. In nucleotides, the CDR3 is TGTGCCAGTAGTATAAACCCTCACGCGAAAGAGACCCAGTACTTC.

The J gene is TRBJ1-1, the V gene TRBV5-4; tentative D call: TRBD1 (5 bases). The CDR3 loop spans 13 amino acids. Trimming left V 2 bases short and J 4 bases short, with 9 bases between. Germline V gene lookup returns CDR1 SGHNT and CDR2 YYREEE (reference sequence). In DNA form, the CDR3 reads TGTGCCAGCAGCTTCGTCGGGGGCACTGAAGCTTTCTTT. It translates to CASSFVGGTEAFF.

In DNA, the CDR3 is TGTGCCAGCAGCGTAGCGGGGACAGGGACATACAATGAGCAGTTCTTC. It translates to CASSVAGTGTYNEQFF. The chain carries TRBV9 and TRBJ2-1; 9 nucleotides match TRBD1. Germline trimming cut 0 bases from V and 4 bases from J; bases unmatched to any gene: 5. CDR1 is SGDLS, CDR2 YYNGEE, per germline. The CDR3 extends over 16 amino acids.

V usage is TRBV5-1 and J usage is TRBJ2-5; TRBD2 matches 14 bases. The CDR3 contains 17 residues. Per the germline V gene, CDR1 is SGHRS and CDR2 is YFSETQ. With 0 bases clipped from V and 0 bases from J, the junction kept 1 base outside the gene matches. CDR3 DNA: TGCGCCAGCAGCTTGGGACTAGCGGGGGGGTACCAAGAGACCCAGTACTTC. Protein product: CASSLGLAGGYQETQYF.

The rearrangement links TRBV2 to TRBJ1-5; D unresolved. The CDR3 is made up of 13 amino acids. In germline, CDR1 is SNHLY, CDR2 FYNNEI. V was pared by 3 bases and J by 3 bases, with 6 bases between. The CDR3 region is CASSERFNQPQHF. CDR3 bases: TGTGCCAGCAGTGAGAGGTTCAATCAGCCCCAGCATTTT.

The rearrangement uses TRBV28 and TRBJ1-1; D is unclear. The V end was cut by 3 bases, the J end by 0 bases, with 8 bases between. CDR1 MDHEN and CDR2 SYDVKM come from the germline V gene. The CDR3 sequence is 14 residues long. The CDR3 here is CASSFADMNTEAFF. As DNA, the CDR3 is TGTGCCAGCAGTTTTGCAGATATGAACACTGAAGCTTTCTTT.

This clone occurred a few times. In DNA form, the CDR3 reads TGTGCCAGCAGCTTAGCGGCGGCGAACACCGGGGAGCTGTTTTTT. Residues: CASSLAAANTGELFF. The chain employs TRBV7-6 and TRBJ2-2; D uncertain. Trimming pared 0 bases from V and 0 bases from J, leaving 5 bases between. Germline loops: CDR1 SGHVS, CDR2 FNYEAQ. The CDR3 length is 15 residues.

The rearrangement joins TRBV5-6 to TRBJ1-2, with a weak D call TRBD1 (5 bases). V lost 0 bases to trimming and J lost 3 bases, with 9 bases between them. CDR1 is SGHDT and CDR2 is YYEEEE in the germline V gene. The CDR3 loop spans 14 amino acids. Here the CDR3 reads CASSLDGHHYGYTF. CDR3 coding DNA: TGTGCCAGCAGCTTGGACGGACACCACTATGGCTACACCTTC.

V usage is TRBV29-1 and J usage is TRBJ1-1, with D perhaps TRBD1 (5 bases). CDR3 size: 12 residues. Trimming left V 7 bases short and J 0 bases short, with 9 bases between. CDR1 is SQVTM, CDR2 ANQGSEA, per germline. Written as DNA, the CDR3 is TGCAGCGCACAGGAGATGAACACTGAAGCTTTCTTT. Encoded protein: CSAQEMNTEAFF.

V usage is TRBV6-5 and J usage is TRBJ2-2; D is perhaps TRBD1 (6 bases). There are 15 residues in the CDR3. The V gene's germline CDR1 is MNHEY and CDR2 SVGAGI. V lost 6 bases to trimming and J lost 6 bases, with 17 bases between them. CDR3 DNA sequence: TGTGCCAGCAGCCCCCTGGGACAATCGGCCGGGGAGCTGTTTTTT. It specifies CASSPLGQSAGELFF.

The CDR3 reads CATSDSQGARGYTF. The CDR3 nucleotides are TGTGCCACCAGTGATTCCCAGGGGGCTCGCGGCTACACCTTC. This chain joins TRBV24-1 and TRBJ1-2, with 8 bases matching TRBD1. CDR1 is KGHDR and CDR2 is SFDVKD in the germline V gene. The CDR3 loop spans 14 amino acids. After removal of 2 bases from V and 8 bases from J, the junction contained 6 bases not matched to a gene.

The V and J genes are TRBV2 and TRBJ1-2; D remains ambiguous. There are 12 residues in the CDR3. CDR1 is SNHLY and CDR2 is FYNNEI in the germline V gene. The V gene lost 5 bases and the J gene lost 3 bases, with 7 bases spanning the gap. CDR3 DNA: TGTGCCAGCAGTTTAAATTACTATGGCTACACCTTC. Its translation: CASSLNYYGYTF.

This chain connects TRBV3-1 (or the pseudogene TRBV3-2) to TRBJ1-1; 7 bases fit TRBD1. Germline assignment: CDR1 LGHDT and CDR2 YNNKEL (reference sequence). This CDR3 spans 17 amino acids. V dropped 0 bases and J dropped 6; count of bases not matched to a gene: 13. The CDR3 loop reads CASSQDFLTGARSEAFF. CDR3 coding DNA: TGTGCCAGCAGCCAAGATTTTCTAACAGGGGCAAGGTCTGAAGCTTTCTTT.

The rearrangement uses TRBV11-3 and TRBJ2-2; 10 positions match TRBD1. The CDR3 totals 18 residues. V was clipped by 5 bases and J by 7 bases; unmatched bases: 16. The V gene's germline CDR1 is SGHNT and CDR2 YENEEA. CDR3: CASSPNPGTGVKIGELFF. The CDR3 nucleotides are TGTGCCAGCAGCCCAAACCCCGGGACAGGGGTTAAGATCGGGGAGCTGTTTTTT.

The chain combines TRBV5-4 with TRBJ2-7; TRBD2 agrees at 9 bases. Germline V gene data show CDR1 as SGHNT and CDR2 as YYREEE (reference sequence). The CDR3 totals 20 residues. The V segment lost 0 bases and the J segment 1 base; nucleotides outside the gene matches: 17. CDR3 residues: CASSLVPGQFSGGPSYEQYF. In nucleotides, the CDR3 is TGTGCCAGCAGCTTGGTTCCGGGACAGTTTAGCGGGGGACCGTCCTACGAGCAGTACTTC.

V usage is TRBV19 and J usage is TRBJ2-1, with 12 bases identical to TRBD1. The J segment lost 6 bases and the V segment lost 7 bases, leaving 7 bases of the junction unmatched. Germline V gene sequence: CDR1 LNHDA, CDR2 SQIVND (reference sequence). This CDR3 has 15 amino acids. The CDR3 DNA reads TGTGCCAGTACCCTGGGACAGGGGGCGGGCAATGAGCAGTTCTTC. It translates to CASTLGQGAGNEQFF. Drawing the rest from reference TRBV19 and TRBJ2-1, the complete variable domain is DGGITQSPKYLFRKEGQNVTLSCEQNLNHDAMYWYRQDPGQGLRLIYYSQIVNDFQKGDIAEGYSVSREKKESFPLTVTSAQKNPTAFYLCASTLGQGAGNEQFFGPGTRLTVL.

The chain uses TRBV5-1 and TRBJ2-5, with TRBD1 matching over 8 bases. Trimming at V came to 8 bases and at J to 5 bases, leaving 8 bases not matched to a gene. Looked up from germline, CDR1 is SGHRS and CDR2 is YFSETQ. The CDR3 sequence is 13 residues long. The CDR3 sequence: CARKTGVRETQYF. In DNA form, the CDR3 reads TGCGCCAGGAAGACAGGGGTCCGGGAGACCCAGTACTTC. Complete variable domain (other parts from reference TRBV5-1 and TRBJ2-5): KAGVTQTPRYLIKTRGQQVTLSCSPISGHRSVSWYQQTPGQGLQFLFEYFSETQRNKGNFPGRFSGRQFSNSRSEMNVSTLELGDSALYLCARKTGVRETQYFGPGTRLLVL.

J is TRBJ1-1 and V is TRBV7-8; 9 bases agree with TRBD1. V shed 3 bases and J 8 bases; nucleotides not matched to a gene: 7. Germline V gives CDR1 SGHVS, CDR2 FQNEAQ. The CDR3 has 14 residues. CDR3 amino acids: CASSFAGTGSEAFF. CDR3 nucleotide sequence: TGTGCCAGCAGCTTTGCCGGGACAGGGTCGGAAGCTTTCTTT.

V gene TRBV6-6 combines with J gene TRBJ2-7; D remains ambiguous. CDR3 size: 12 residues. V was cut by 0 bases and J by 7 bases, with 7 bases left in between. CDR1 MNHNY and CDR2 SVGAGI come from the germline V gene (reference sequence). As DNA, the CDR3 is TGTGCCAGCAGTTACTCGAGCTATGAGCAGTACTTC. Amino acids: CASSYSSYEQYF.

V is TRBV27 and J is TRBJ1-4; 7 positions agree with TRBD1. This CDR3 spans 15 amino acids. Losses at the gene ends were 6 bases for V and 3 bases for J; bases not matched to a gene: 7. Germline V gives CDR1 MNHEY, CDR2 SMNVEV (reference sequence). The chain's CDR3 is CASSPRDRANEKLFF. The CDR3 region has the DNA TGTGCCAGCAGCCCTAGGGACAGAGCTAATGAAAAACTGTTTTTT.

This clone is a singleton in its sample. As DNA, the CDR3 is TGTGCCAGCAGTTATACAGGGTCCAACGGCTACACCTTC. The encoded protein is CASSYTGSNGYTF. The chain couples TRBV2 to TRBJ1-2, with D possibly matching TRBD1 (6 bases). Germline V gives CDR1 SNHLY, CDR2 FYNNEI. The CDR3 runs to 13 residues. V lost 5 bases, J lost 8 bases, and 15 bases lay in between. Full variable domain (rest looked up from reference TRBV2 and TRBJ1-2): EPEVTQTPSHQVTQMGQEVILRCVPISNHLYFYWYRQILGQKVEFLVSFYNNEISEKSEIFDDQFSVERPDGSNFTLKIRSTKLEDSAMYFCASSYTGSNGYTFGSGTRLTVV.